The subject of this entry is one T cell receptor (beta chain). This record belongs to a study of T cell responses to AZD1222 COVID-19 vaccine. Using immunoSEQ multiplex PCR, the repertoire was profiled, and TCRdb retains in-frame clones only, with some absent. The table lists some 120,000 clones, more than 70% of them singletons. Sequenced material: peripheral blood, taken on day 0 of AZD1222 vaccination. This TCR came from an adult in good health.

CDR3 DNA: TGTGCCAGCTGTCCGGACCCTAACCGGGGGTATAATTCACCCCTCCACTTT. Protein: CASCPDPNRGYNSPLHF. The chain is built from TRBV7-8 and TRBJ1-6, with D possibly being TRBD1 (5 bases). The CDR3 runs 17 residues. The germline CDR1 and CDR2 sequences are SGHVS and FQNEAQ. Trimming took 8 bases from V and 4 from J, leaving 21 bases between them.